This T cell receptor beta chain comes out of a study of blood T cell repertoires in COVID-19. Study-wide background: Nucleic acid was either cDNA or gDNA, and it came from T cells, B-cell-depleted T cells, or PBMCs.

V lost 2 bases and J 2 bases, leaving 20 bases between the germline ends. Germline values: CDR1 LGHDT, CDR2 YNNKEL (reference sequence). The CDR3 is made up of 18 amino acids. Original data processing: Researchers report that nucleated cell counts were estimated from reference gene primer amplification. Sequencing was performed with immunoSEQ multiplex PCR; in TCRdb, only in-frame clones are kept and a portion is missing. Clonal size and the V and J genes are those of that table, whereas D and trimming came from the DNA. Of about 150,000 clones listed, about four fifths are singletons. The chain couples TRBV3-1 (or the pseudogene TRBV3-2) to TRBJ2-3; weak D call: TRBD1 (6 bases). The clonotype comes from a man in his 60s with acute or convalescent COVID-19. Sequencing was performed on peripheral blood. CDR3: CASSQLGQPRFLTDTQYF. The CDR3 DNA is TGTGCCAGCAGCCAACTCGGACAGCCACGGTTCCTCACAGATACGCAGTATTTT.